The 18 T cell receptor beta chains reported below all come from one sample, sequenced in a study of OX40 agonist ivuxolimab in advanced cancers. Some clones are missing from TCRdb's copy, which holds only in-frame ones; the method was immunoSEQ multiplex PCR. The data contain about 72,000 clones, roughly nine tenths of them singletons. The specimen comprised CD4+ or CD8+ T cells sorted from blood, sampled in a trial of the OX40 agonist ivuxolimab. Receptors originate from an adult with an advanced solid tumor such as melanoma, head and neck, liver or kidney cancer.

CDR3 residues: CASSESIDTQYF. The CDR3 DNA reads TGTGCCAGCAGTGAAAGCATTGATACGCAGTATTTT. V and J are TRBV2 and TRBJ2-3; no reliable D call. The CDR3 is 12 residues long. The germline CDR1 and CDR2 sequences are SNHLY and FYNNEI. Trimming pared 2 bases from V and 6 bases from J, leaving 6 bases between.

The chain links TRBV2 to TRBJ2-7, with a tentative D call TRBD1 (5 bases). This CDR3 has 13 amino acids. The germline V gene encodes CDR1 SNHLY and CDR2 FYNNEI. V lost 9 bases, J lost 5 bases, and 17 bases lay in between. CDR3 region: CASRHRGTDEQYF. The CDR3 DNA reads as TGTGCCAGTCGGCATAGGGGTACCGACGAGCAGTACTTC.

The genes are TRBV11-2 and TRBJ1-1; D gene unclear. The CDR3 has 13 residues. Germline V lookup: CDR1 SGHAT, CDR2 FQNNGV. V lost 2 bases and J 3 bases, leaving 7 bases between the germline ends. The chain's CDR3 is CASSLSLYTEAFF. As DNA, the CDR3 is TGTGCCAGCAGCTTATCGCTCTACACTGAAGCTTTCTTT.

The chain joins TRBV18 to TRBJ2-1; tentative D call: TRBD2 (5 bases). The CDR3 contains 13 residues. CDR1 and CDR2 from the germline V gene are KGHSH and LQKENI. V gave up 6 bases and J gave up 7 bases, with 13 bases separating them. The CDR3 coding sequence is TGTGCCAGCTCCGTACGGGATGGTAATGAGCAGTTCTTC. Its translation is CASSVRDGNEQFF. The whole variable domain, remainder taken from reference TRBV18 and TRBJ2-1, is NAGVMQNPRHLVRRRGQEARLRCSPMKGHSHVYWYRQLPEEGLKFMVYLQKENIIDESGMPKERFSAEFPKEGPSILRIQQVVRGDSAAYFCASSVRDGNEQFFGPGTRLTVL.

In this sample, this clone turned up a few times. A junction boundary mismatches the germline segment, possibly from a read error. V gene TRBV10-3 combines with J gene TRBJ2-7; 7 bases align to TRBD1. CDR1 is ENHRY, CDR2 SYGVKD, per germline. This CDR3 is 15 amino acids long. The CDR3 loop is CASSEKGQLPYEQYF. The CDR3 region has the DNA TGTGCCAGCAGTGAAAAGGGACAGCTCCCCTACGAGCAGTACTTC.

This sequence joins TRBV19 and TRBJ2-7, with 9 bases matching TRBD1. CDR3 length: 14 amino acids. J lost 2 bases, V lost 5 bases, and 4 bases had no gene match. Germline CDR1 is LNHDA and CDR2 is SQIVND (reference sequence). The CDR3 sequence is CASSVTGGTYEQYF. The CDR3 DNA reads TGTGCCAGTAGTGTGACAGGGGGAACCTACGAGCAGTACTTC.

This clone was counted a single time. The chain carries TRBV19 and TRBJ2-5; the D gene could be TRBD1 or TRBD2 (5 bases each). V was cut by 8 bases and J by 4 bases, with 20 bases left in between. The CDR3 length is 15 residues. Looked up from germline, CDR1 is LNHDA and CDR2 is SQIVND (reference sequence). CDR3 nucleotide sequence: TGTGCCAGTGGCAAGCCGGGGCAGGGCGGAGAGACCCAGTACTTC. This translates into CASGKPGQGGETQYF. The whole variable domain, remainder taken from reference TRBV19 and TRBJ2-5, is DGGITQSPKYLFRKEGQNVTLSCEQNLNHDAMYWYRQDPGQGLRLIYYSQIVNDFQKGDIAEGYSVSREKKESFPLTVTSAQKNPTAFYLCASGKPGQGGETQYFGPGTRLLVL.

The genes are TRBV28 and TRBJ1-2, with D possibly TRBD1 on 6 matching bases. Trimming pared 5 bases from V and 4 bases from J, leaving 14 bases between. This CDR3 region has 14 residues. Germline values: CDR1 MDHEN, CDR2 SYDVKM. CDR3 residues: CASSPNREGYGYTF. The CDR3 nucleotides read TGTGCCAGCAGTCCTAACAGGGAAGGCTATGGCTACACCTTC.

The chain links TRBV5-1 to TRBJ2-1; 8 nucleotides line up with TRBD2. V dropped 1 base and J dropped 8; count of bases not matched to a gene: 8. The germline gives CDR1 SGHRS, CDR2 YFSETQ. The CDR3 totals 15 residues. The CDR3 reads CASSLSQREYDEQFF. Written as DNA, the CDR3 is TGCGCCAGCAGCTTGAGCCAGCGGGAGTACGATGAGCAGTTCTTC.

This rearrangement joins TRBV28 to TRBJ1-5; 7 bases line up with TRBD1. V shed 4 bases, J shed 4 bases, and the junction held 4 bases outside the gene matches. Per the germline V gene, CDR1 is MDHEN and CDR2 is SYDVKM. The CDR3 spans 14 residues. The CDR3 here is CASSSDRENQPQHF. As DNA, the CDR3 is TGTGCCAGCAGTTCCGACAGGGAGAATCAGCCCCAGCATTTT.

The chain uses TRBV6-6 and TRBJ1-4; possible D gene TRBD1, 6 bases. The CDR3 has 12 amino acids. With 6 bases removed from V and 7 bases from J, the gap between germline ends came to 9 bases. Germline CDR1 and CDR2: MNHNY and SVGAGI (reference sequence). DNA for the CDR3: TGTGCCAGCAGAGCACAGGGTGAAAAACTGTTTTTT. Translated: CASRAQGEKLFF.

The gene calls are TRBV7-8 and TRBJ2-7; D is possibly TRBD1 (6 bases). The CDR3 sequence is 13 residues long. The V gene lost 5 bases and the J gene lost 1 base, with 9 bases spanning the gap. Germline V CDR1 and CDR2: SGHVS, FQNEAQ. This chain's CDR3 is CASSNRVSYEQYF. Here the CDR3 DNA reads TGTGCCAGCAGCAACAGGGTGTCCTACGAGCAGTACTTC.

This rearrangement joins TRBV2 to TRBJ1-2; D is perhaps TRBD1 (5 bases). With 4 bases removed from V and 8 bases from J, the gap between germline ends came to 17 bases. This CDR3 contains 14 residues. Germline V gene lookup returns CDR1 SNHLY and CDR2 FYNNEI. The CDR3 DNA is TGTGCCAGCAGTGTTTCGACAGTCCAAGGGGGCTACACCTTC. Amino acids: CASSVSTVQGGYTF.

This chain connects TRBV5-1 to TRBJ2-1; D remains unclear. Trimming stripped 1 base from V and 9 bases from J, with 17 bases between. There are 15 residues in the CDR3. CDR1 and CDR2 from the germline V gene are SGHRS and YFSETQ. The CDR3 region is CASSLKGSPGSEQFF. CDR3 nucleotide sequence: TGCGCCAGCAGCTTGAAGGGCAGCCCCGGCAGTGAGCAGTTCTTC.

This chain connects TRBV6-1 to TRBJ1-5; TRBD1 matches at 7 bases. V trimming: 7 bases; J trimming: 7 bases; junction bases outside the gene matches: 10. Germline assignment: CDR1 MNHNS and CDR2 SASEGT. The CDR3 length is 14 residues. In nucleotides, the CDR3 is TGTGCCAGCACTGGAACCAGGGGGATACAGCCCCAGCATTTT. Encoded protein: CASTGTRGIQPQHF.

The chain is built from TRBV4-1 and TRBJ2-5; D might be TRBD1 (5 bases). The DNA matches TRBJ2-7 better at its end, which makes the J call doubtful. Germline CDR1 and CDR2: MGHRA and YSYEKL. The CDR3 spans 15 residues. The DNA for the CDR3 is TGCGCCAGCAGCCAAGTGCAGGGCAGCTCCTACGAGCAGTACTTC. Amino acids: CASSQVQGSSYEQYF.

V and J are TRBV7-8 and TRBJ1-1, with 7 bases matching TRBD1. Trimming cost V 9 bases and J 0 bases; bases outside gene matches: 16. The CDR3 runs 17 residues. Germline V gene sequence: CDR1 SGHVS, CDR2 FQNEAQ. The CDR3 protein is CASTQGVGVTVNTEAFF. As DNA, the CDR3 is TGTGCCAGTACCCAGGGGGTCGGGGTGACGGTGAACACTGAAGCTTTCTTT. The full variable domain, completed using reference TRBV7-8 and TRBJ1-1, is GAGVSQSPRYKVAKRGQDVALRCDPISGHVSLFWYQQALGQGPEFLTYFQNEAQLDKSGLPSDRFFAERPEGSVSTLKIQRTQQEDSAVYLCASTQGVGVTVNTEAFFGQGTRLTVV.

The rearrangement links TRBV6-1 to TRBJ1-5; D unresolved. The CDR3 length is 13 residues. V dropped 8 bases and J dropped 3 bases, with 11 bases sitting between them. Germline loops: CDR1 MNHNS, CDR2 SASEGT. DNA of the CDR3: TGTGCCAGCCAGGCGGATCCCAATCAGCCCCAGCATTTT. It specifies CASQADPNQPQHF.